This T cell receptor beta chain was observed in a study of T-cell memory formation after mild COVID-19. One entry per CDR3 protein, called by TCRdb with MiXCR from the 5' RACE reads. The data contain 80,000 to 95,000 distinct CDR3 sequences, about 23% of them singletons. V lost 0 bases and J lost 1, with 15 bases in between. Looked up from germline, CDR1 is LGHDT and CDR2 is YNNKEL (reference sequence). CDR3 length: 17 residues. As to this clonotype: Antigen specificity is unknown.

Whole-study results and caveats: Contracting clones from day 15 to 85 had balanced CD4/CD8; later expanders favoured CD4+. Largely, contracting CD4+ clones fell within CM and EM, and contracting CD8+ clones within EMRA.

The chain is built from TRBV3-1 and TRBJ2-5, with D possibly matching TRBD1 (6 bases). The sequence came from a man aged 18 to 30 who had mild COVID-19 (a few samples of this study predate the infection). Cell type and time point are not known. Sequencing was carried out using PBMCs or a T cell subset sorted from them (not recorded which). The CDR3 loop is CASSQDLQQGPQETQYF. The CDR3 DNA reads TGTGCCAGCAGCCAAGACCTGCAGCAGGGGCCCCAAGAGACCCAGTACTTC.